This TCR delta chain is from a study of gamma-delta T cells after stem cell transplantation. In this sample, this clone is large (0.1 to 1%). Other DNA sequences from this sample encode an identical CDR3 as well. The V end lost 0 bases, the J end lost 0 bases, and 16 bases lay between the germline ends. Germline CDR1 and CDR2: GEAIGNYY and EKD. The CDR3 extends over 17 amino acids. TCRdb used CATT to re-call clones from the RT-PCR reads. The sample holds around 1,500 delta-chain clones, about 4.5% seen once. V is TRDV2 and J is TRDJ1; D possibly corresponds to TRDD3 (6 bases). This receptor was taken from a human donor. It is not recorded whose cells these are; they may come from a transplant donor. Sequencing input: gamma-delta T cells. CDR3 coding DNA: TGTGCCTGTGACACCGTCGGGGGAGCACCCTACACCGATAAACTCATCTTT. This gives the protein CACDTVGGAPYTDKLIF.